This T cell receptor (beta chain) was sequenced during a study of OX40 agonist ivuxolimab in advanced cancers. On the study more broadly: Three patients got partial responses; one had hepatocellular carcinoma and two had cutaneous melanoma. Study-level findings and limits: By week 6 at 0.1 to 3.0 mg/kg, blood CD4+ and CD8+ T cells had expanded clonally.

Points on this clone: The antigen is undetermined.

This CDR3 is 16 amino acids long. The J segment lost 2 bases and the V segment lost 2 bases, leaving 6 bases of the junction unmatched. Per the germline V gene, CDR1 is LGHNA and CDR2 is YSLEER. The method was immunoSEQ multiplex PCR; TCRdb's version includes in-frame clones alone and lacks a portion of them. In the table there are roughly 70,000 clones, 75% to 95% of which are singletons. The source material was CD4+ or CD8+ T cells sorted from blood, sampled in a trial of the OX40 agonist ivuxolimab. This clonotype was obtained from an adult with an advanced solid tumor such as melanoma, head and neck, liver or kidney cancer. The V gene is TRBV4-3, the J gene TRBJ2-3, with 8 nucleotides matching TRBD2. The CDR3 here is CASSQSSGVTTDTQYF. The CDR3, as DNA: TGCGCCAGCAGCCAAAGTAGCGGGGTCACCACAGATACGCAGTATTTT.